Listed here are 10 T cell receptor beta chains from one sample, sequenced in a study of CD8+CD57+ T cells in acquired aplastic anemia. Profiling that covered TCR beta VDJ and CDR3 relied on genomic DNA as its template. One entry per CDR3 protein, called by TCRdb with MiXCR from the reads. This sample carries 150,000 or so distinct CDR3 sequences, approximately 44% of them seen once, and the ten largest clones take about 2.9%. Patients picked for sequencing had shown CD8+CD57+ cell expansion detected by flow cytometry. Material for sequencing was sorted CD4+, CD8+, or CD8+CD57+ T cells (not recorded which) from PBMCs. The receptors here all came from a human donor with aplastic anemia.

With respect to this clonotype: The conserved closing phenylalanine or tryptophan is absent in this CDR3, likely reflecting a read error. The V and J genes are TRBV25-1 and TRBJ2-5, with unresolved D. The CDR3 spans 14 residues. Trimming took off 4 bases at V and 5 bases at J, with 14 bases between the two ends. Germline V gene data show CDR1 as MGHDK and CDR2 as SYGVNS. Here the CDR3 DNA reads TGTGCCAGCAGTGGTGGCGTGAGATGGGAGACCCAGTACCTC. This sequence encodes CASSGGVRWETQYL.

On this clonotype itself: Relative to the germline gene, one junction end is altered; a read error may explain this. The chain uses TRBV6-1 and TRBJ1-4; TRBD1 is a possible D gene (6 bases). The CDR3 loop spans 17 amino acids. Per the germline V gene, CDR1 is MNHNS and CDR2 is SASEGT. CDR3 residues: CASSKSHRVPINEKLFF. CDR3 sequence (DNA): TGTGCCAGCAGTAAATCCCACAGGGTCCCAATTAATGAAAAGCTGTTTTTT.

On this clonotype itself: One end of the junction varies from germline; a read error may be responsible. The V and J genes are TRBV7-7 and TRBJ2-3; the D gene is possibly TRBD1 (5 bases). CDR1 is SSHAT, CDR2 FNYEAQ, per germline (reference sequence). There are 13 residues in the CDR3. The DNA of the CDR3 is TGTGCTAGCAGCTTCGACAGACTTGATACGCAGTATTTT. It yields the protein CASSFDRLDTQYF.

Comments on this clonotype: Since a much larger clone is just one base distant, this may be a read error. This chain connects TRBV12-5 to TRBJ1-2; 8 bases are shared with TRBD1. The CDR3 spans 14 residues. The V gene end was trimmed by 6 bases and the J gene end by 2 bases; junction bases not matched to a gene: 5. Germline assignment: CDR1 LGHNT and CDR2 FRNRAP. The DNA of the CDR3 is TGTGCTAGTGGCTGCACAGGGGGAAACTATGGCTACACCTTC. Its translation: CASGCTGGNYGYTF. Together with reference TRBV12-5 and TRBJ1-2, the CDR3 gives the full variable domain: DARVTQTPRHKVTEMGQEVTMRCQPILGHNTVFWYRQTMMQGLELLAYFRNRAPLDDSGMPKDRFSAEMPDATLATLKIQPSEPRDSAVYFCASGCTGGNYGYTFGSGTRLTVV.

In its sample, this clonotype was seen a few times. V usage is TRBV7-2 and J usage is TRBJ2-7; TRBD2 aligns across 9 bases. This CDR3 is built from 14 residues. The germline gives CDR1 SGHTA, CDR2 FQGNSA. V was pared by 3 bases and J by 2 bases, with 2 bases of the junction left unmatched. The CDR3 here is CASSFGGGAYEQYF. The CDR3 coding sequence is TGTGCCAGCAGCTTTGGCGGGGGGGCCTACGAGCAGTACTTC.

Comment on this clonotype: A read error is possible here, since a much larger clone lies one base away. V and J are TRBV6-4 and TRBJ1-2, with 9 nucleotides matching TRBD1. The CDR3 has 13 amino acids. The germline V gene has CDR1 MRHNA and CDR2 SNTAGT. J was trimmed by 5 bases and V by 7 bases; bases with no gene match: 5. The CDR3: CASTAGTGYGYTF. The CDR3 DNA reads TGTGCCAGCACCGCCGGGACAGGGTATGGCTACACCTTC.

This chain joins TRBV19 and TRBJ1-5; 8 positions agree with TRBD1. Germline V gene data show CDR1 as LNHDA and CDR2 as SQIVND (reference sequence). The CDR3 totals 16 residues. Trimming took 3 bases from V and 4 from J; bases not matched to a gene: 8. DNA of the CDR3: TGTGCCAGTAGTATTCGTGTCGGACAGGGAAATCAGCCCCAGCATTTT. This gives the protein CASSIRVGQGNQPQHF.

The chain combines TRBV10-3 with TRBJ2-7; 8 bases line up with TRBD1. V was pared by 10 bases and J by 5 bases, with 10 bases of the junction left unmatched. Per the germline V gene, CDR1 is ENHRY and CDR2 is SYGVKD. CDR3 length equals 13 residues. CDR3 sequence (DNA): TGTGCCAACTACCTGACAGGGGAAGACGAGCAGTACTTC. Translating it yields CANYLTGEDEQYF.

In this sample, this clonotype turned up once. J is TRBJ1-2 and V is TRBV15, with TRBD1 as a possible D gene (5 bases). Deletions cut 11 bases from V and 8 bases from J, with 9 bases between. Germline V gene sequence: CDR1 LNHNV, CDR2 YYDKDF (reference sequence). CDR3 length: 9 residues. CDR3 protein: CAGGRGYTF. CDR3 bases: TGTGCCGGGGGTCGGGGCTACACCTTC.

The chain combines TRBV19 with TRBJ1-4; D is possibly TRBD1 (6 bases). The V and J ends lost 4 bases and 5 bases respectively, with 20 bases between them. CDR1 and CDR2 (germline): LNHDA, SQIVND (reference sequence). The CDR3 runs to 17 residues. The CDR3 loop is CASSTPIGQKRNEKLFF. The CDR3, as DNA: TGTGCCAGTAGTACCCCTATCGGACAGAAGCGAAATGAAAAACTGTTTTTT. Full variable domain (remainder filled in from reference TRBV19 and TRBJ1-4): DGGITQSPKYLFRKEGQNVTLSCEQNLNHDAMYWYRQDPGQGLRLIYYSQIVNDFQKGDIAEGYSVSREKKESFPLTVTSAQKNPTAFYLCASSTPIGQKRNEKLFFGSGTQLSVL.